Shown below are 5 T cell receptor beta chains from a single sample sequenced in a study of blood T cell repertoires in COVID-19. This table comes from immunoSEQ multiplex PCR, and its TCRdb copy is limited to in-frame clones, with some not included. The sample contains some 220,000 clones, around 86% of which appear only once. Sequencing was performed on PBMCs or T cells enriched from blood (not recorded which). The receptors stem from a woman aged 40 to 50 with acute COVID-19.

The rearrangement uses TRBV12-3 or TRBV12-4 and TRBJ1-2, with 7 bases aligning to TRBD1. The CDR3 sequence is 12 residues long. The junction had 4 bases not matched to a gene; V was cut back by 8 bases and J by 4 bases. The CDR3 region has the DNA TGTGCCAGCGCGACAGGGAGCTATGGCTACACCTTC. As protein: CASATGSYGYTF.

The chain has TRBV19 and TRBJ2-2; 11 bases fit TRBD1. The V gene end was trimmed by 6 bases and the J gene end by 1 base; junction bases not matched to a gene: 7. Germline assignment: CDR1 LNHDA and CDR2 SQIVND (reference sequence). The CDR3 has 17 amino acids. The CDR3 loop is CASRSDRGLLNTGELFF. CDR3 coding DNA: TGTGCCAGTAGATCGGACAGGGGGCTCCTGAACACCGGGGAGCTGTTTTTT.

The V gene is TRBV5-6, the J gene TRBJ2-2, with TRBD2 as a possible D gene (6 bases). This CDR3 region has 16 residues. V was shortened by 4 bases and J by 1 base, with 14 bases between the two germline ends. Germline values: CDR1 SGHDT, CDR2 YYEEEE. The CDR3 DNA reads as TGTGCCAGCAGCATCCGGGACTCCCTGAACACCGGGGAGCTGTTTTTT. Amino acid sequence: CASSIRDSLNTGELFF.

The J gene is TRBJ1-6, the V gene TRBV27; TRBD1 aligns across 10 bases. Germline V gives CDR1 MNHEY, CDR2 SMNVEV (reference sequence). The J segment lost 7 bases and the V segment lost 6 bases, leaving 6 bases of the junction unmatched. This CDR3 region has 15 residues. The CDR3: CASSPDRGLNSPLHF. Here the CDR3 DNA reads TGTGCCAGCAGCCCAGACAGGGGGCTCAATTCACCCCTCCACTTT.

The V call is TRBV5-4, the J call TRBJ1-1; 12 nucleotides match TRBD1. Germline V lookup: CDR1 SGHNT, CDR2 YYREEE (reference sequence). V dropped 5 bases and J dropped 9; count of bases not matched to a gene: 8. This CDR3 is built from 14 residues. CDR3 region: CASRSGTGGPQAFF. The CDR3, as DNA: TGTGCCAGCAGGTCCGGGACAGGGGGCCCACAAGCTTTCTTT.